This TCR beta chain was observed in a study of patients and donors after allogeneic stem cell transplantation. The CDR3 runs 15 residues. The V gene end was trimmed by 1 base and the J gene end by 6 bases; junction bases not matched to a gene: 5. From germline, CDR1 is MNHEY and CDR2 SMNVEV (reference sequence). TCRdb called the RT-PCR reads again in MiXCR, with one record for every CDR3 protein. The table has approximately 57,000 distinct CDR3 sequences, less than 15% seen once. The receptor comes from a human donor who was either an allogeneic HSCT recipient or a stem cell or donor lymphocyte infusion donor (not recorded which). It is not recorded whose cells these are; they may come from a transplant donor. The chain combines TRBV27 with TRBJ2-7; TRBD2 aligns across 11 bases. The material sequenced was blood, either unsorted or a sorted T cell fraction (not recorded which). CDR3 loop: CASSLLGLAGGEQYF. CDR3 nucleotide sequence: TGTGCCAGCAGTTTATTAGGGCTAGCGGGAGGCGAGCAGTACTTC.